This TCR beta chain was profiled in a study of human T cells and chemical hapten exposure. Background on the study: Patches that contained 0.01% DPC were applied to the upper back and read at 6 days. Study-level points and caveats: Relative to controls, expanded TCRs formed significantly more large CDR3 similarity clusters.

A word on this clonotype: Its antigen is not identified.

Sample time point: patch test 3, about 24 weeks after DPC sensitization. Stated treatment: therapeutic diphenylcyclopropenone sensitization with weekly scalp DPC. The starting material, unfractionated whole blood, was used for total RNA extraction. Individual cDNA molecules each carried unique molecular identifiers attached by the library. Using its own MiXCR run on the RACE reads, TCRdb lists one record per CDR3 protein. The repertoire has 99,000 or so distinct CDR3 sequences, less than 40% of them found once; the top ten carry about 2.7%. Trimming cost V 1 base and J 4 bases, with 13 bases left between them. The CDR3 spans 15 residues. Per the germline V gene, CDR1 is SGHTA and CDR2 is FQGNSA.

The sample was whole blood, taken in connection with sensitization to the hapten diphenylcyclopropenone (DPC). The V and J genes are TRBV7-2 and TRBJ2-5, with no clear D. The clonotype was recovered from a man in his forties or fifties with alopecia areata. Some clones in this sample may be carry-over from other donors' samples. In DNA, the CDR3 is TGTGCCAGCAGCTTAGAGGTTTCAGCGCGAGAGACCCAGTACTTC. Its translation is CASSLEVSARETQYF.